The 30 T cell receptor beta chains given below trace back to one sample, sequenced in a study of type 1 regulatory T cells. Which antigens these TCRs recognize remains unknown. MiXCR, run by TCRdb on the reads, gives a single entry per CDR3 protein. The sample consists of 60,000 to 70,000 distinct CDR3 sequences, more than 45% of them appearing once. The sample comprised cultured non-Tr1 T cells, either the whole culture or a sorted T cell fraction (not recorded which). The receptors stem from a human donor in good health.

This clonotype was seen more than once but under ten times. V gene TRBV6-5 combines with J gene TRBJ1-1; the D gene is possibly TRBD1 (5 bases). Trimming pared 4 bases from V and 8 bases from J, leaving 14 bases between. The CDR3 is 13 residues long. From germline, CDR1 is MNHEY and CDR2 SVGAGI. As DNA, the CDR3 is TGTGCCAGCAGTTCCCCCGGGACGGCCGAAGCTTTCTTT. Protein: CASSSPGTAEAFF.

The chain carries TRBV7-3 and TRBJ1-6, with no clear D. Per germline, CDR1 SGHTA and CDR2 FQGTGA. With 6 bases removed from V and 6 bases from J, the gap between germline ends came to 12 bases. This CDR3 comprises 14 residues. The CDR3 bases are TGTGCCAGCAGGCTGGGCCCGACTAATTCACCCCTCCACTTT. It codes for CASRLGPTNSPLHF.

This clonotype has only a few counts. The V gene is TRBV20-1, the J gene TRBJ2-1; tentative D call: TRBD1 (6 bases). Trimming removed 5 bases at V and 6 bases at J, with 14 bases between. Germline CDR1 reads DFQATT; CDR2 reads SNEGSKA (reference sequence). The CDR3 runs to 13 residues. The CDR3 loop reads CSAQGPGANEQFF. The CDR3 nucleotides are TGCAGTGCTCAGGGGCCTGGGGCCAATGAGCAGTTCTTC.

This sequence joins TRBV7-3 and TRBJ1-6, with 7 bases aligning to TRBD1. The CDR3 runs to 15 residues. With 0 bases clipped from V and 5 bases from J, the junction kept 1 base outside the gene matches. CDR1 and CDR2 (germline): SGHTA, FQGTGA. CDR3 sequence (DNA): TGTGCCAGCAGCTTAACGGGACAGCATAATTCACCCCTCCACTTT. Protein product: CASSLTGQHNSPLHF.

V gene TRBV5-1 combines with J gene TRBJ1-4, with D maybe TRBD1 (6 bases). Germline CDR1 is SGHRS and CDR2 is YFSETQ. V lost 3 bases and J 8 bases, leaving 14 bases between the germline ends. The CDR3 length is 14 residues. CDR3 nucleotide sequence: TGCGCCAGCAGCTACCTGGGGGGCGAGGAAAAACTGTTTTTT. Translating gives CASSYLGGEEKLFF.

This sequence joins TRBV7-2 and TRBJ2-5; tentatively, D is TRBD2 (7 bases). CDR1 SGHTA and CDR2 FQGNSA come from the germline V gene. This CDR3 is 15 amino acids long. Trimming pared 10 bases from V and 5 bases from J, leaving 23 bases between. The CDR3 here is CATRLAPSQGETQYF. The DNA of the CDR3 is TGTGCCACCCGACTAGCTCCCTCCCAGGGGGAGACCCAGTACTTC.

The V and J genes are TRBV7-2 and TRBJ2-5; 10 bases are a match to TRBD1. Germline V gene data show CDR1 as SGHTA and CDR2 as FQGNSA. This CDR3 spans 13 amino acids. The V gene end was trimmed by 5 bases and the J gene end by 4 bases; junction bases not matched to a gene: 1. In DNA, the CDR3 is TGTGCCAGCAGCGGGGACAGGGGAGAGACCCAGTACTTC. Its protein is CASSGDRGETQYF. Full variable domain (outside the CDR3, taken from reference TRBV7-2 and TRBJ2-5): GAGVSQSPSNKVTEKGKDVELRCDPISGHTALYWYRQSLGQGLEFLIYFQGNSAPDKSGLPSDRFSAERTGGSVSTLTIQRTQQEDSAVYLCASSGDRGETQYFGPGTRLLVL.

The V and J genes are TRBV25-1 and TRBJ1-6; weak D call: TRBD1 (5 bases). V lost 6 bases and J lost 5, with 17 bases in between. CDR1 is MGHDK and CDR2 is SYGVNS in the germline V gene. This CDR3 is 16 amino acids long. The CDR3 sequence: CASSPHQGSNNSPLHF. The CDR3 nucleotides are TGTGCCAGCAGCCCACACCAGGGCAGTAATAATTCACCCCTCCACTTT.

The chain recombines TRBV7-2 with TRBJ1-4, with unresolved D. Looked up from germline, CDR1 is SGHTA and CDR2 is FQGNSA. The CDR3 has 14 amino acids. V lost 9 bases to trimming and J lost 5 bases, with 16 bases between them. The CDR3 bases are TGTGCCAGTAGCAGCTCGTACGCCAATGAAAAACTGTTTTTT. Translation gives CASSSSYANEKLFF.

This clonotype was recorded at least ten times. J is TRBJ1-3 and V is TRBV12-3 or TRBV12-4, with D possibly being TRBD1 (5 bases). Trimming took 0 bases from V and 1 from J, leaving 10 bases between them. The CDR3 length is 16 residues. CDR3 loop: CASSLAGGRSGNTIYF. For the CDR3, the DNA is TGTGCCAGCAGTTTAGCGGGGGGGAGATCTGGAAACACCATATATTTT.

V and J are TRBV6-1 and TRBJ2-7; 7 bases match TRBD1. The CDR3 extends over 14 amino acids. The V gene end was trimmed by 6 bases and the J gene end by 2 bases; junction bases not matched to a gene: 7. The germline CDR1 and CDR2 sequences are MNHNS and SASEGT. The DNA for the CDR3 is TGTGCCAGCAGCCGGACAGGCTCCCCCTACGAGCAGTACTTC. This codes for CASSRTGSPYEQYF.

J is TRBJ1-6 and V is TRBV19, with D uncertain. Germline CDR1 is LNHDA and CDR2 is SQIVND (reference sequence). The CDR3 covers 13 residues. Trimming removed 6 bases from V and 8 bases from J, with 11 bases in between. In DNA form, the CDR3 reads TGTGCCAGTAGATACTTGGGAGATTCACCCCTCCACTTT. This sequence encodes CASRYLGDSPLHF.

The CDR3 coding sequence is TGCGCCAGCAGCTTGGCGACAGGGGGGACTGAAGCTTTCTTT. Translated, it gives CASSLATGGTEAFF. This chain connects TRBV5-1 to TRBJ1-1; TRBD1 matches 9 bases. This CDR3 region has 14 residues. J was trimmed by 5 bases and V by 0 bases; bases with no gene match: 2. Germline V lookup: CDR1 SGHRS, CDR2 YFSETQ.

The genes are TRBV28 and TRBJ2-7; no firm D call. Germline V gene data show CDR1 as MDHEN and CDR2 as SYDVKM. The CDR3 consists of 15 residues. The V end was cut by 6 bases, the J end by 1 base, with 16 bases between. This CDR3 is CASSSPVGISYEQYF. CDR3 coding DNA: TGTGCCAGCAGCTCACCGGTGGGGATATCCTACGAGCAGTACTTC.

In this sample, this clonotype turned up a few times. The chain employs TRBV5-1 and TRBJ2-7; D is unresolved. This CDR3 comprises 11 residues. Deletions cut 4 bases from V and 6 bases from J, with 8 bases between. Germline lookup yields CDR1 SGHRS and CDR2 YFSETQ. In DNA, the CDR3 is TGCGCCAGCAGCCTAAGAGGCGAGCAGTACTTC. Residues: CASSLRGEQYF.

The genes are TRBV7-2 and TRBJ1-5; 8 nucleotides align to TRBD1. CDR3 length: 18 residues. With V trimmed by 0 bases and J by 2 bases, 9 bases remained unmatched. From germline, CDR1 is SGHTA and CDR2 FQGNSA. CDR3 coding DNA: TGTGCCAGCAGCTTAGCGCTAATTTCAGGGGGCGGCAATCAGCCCCAGCATTTT. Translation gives CASSLALISGGGNQPQHF.

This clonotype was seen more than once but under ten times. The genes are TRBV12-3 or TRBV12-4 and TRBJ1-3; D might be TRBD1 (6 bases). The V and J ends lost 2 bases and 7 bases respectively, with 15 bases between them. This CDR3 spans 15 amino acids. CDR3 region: CASSLYRDWLNTIYF. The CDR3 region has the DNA TGTGCCAGCAGTTTATACAGGGATTGGCTTAACACCATATATTTT.

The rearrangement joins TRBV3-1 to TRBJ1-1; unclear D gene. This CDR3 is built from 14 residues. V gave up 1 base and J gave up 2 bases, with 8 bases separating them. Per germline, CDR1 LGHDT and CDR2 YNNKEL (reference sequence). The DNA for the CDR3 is TGTGCCAGCAGCCAAGTACCGGTCAACACTGAAGCTTTCTTT. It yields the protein CASSQVPVNTEAFF.

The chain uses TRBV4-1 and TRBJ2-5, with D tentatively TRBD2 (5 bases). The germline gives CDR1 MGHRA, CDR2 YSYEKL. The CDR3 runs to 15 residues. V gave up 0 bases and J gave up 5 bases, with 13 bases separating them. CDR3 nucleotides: TGCGCCAGCAGCCAAGATGCCCCCGGCGGGGAGACCCAGTACTTC. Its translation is CASSQDAPGGETQYF.

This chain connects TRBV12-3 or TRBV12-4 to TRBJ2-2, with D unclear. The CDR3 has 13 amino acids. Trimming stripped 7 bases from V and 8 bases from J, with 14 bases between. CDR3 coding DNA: TGTGCCAGCACCACTCGCCTTGCTGGGGAGCTGTTTTTT. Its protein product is CASTTRLAGELFF.

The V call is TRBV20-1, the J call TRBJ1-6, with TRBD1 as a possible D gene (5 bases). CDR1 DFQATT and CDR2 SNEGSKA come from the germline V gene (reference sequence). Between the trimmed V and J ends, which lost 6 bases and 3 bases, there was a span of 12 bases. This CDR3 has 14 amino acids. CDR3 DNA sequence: TGCAGTGCACTGAGACAGAACTATAATTCACCCCTCCACTTT. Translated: CSALRQNYNSPLHF.

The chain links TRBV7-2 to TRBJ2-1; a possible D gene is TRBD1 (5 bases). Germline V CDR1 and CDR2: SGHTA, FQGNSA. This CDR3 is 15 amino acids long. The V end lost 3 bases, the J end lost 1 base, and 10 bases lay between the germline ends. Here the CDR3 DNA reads TGTGCCAGCAGCTTTACAGGCCCGTCCTACAATGAGCAGTTCTTC. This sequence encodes CASSFTGPSYNEQFF. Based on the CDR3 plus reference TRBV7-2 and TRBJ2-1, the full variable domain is GAGVSQSPSNKVTEKGKDVELRCDPISGHTALYWYRQSLGQGLEFLIYFQGNSAPDKSGLPSDRFSAERTGGSVSTLTIQRTQQEDSAVYLCASSFTGPSYNEQFFGPGTRLTVL.

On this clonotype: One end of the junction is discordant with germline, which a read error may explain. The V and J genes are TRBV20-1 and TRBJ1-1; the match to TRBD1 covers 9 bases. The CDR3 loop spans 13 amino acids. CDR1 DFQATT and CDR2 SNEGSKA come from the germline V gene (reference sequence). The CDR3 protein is CSAWTGANAEAFF. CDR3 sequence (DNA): TGCAGTGCCTGGACAGGGGCGAACGCTGAAGCTTTCTTT.

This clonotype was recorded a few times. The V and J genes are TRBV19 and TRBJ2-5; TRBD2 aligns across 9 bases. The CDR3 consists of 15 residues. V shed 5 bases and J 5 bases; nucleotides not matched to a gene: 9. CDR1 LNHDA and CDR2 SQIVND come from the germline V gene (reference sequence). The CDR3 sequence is CASSSKLAGRETQYF. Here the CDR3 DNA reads TGTGCCAGTAGTTCGAAGCTAGCGGGGAGGGAGACCCAGTACTTC.

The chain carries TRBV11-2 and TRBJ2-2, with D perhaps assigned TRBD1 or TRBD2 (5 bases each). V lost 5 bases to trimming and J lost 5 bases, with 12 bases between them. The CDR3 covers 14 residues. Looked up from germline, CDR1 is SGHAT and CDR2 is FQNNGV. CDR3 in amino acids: CASSGGWETGELFF. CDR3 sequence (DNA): TGTGCCAGCAGCGGGGGTTGGGAGACCGGGGAGCTGTTTTTT.

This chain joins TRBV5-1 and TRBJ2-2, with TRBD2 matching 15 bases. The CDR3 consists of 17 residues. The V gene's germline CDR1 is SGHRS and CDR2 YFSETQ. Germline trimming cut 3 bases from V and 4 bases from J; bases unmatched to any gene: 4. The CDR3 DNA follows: TGCGCCAGCAGCTGGACTAGCGGGGGGGCCGGCACCGGGGAGCTGTTTTTT. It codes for CASSWTSGGAGTGELFF.

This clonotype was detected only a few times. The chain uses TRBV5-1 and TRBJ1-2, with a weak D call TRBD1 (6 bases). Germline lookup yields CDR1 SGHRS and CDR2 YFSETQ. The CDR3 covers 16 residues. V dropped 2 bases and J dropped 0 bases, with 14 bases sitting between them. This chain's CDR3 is CASSFNRERANYGYTF. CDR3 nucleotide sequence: TGCGCCAGCAGCTTTAACAGGGAGAGAGCTAACTATGGCTACACCTTC.

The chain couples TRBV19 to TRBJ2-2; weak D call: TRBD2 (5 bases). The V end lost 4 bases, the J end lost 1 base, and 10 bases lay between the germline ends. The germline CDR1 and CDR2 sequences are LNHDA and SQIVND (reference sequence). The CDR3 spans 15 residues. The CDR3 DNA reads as TGTGCCAGTAGTAGATGGACTGGGAACACCGGGGAGCTGTTTTTT. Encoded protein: CASSRWTGNTGELFF.

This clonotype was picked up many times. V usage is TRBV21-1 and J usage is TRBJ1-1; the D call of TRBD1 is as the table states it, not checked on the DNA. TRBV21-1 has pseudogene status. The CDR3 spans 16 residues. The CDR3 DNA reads TGTGCCAGCAGTACGGGGATCCCCTTTGAGAACACTGAAGCTTTCTTT. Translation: CASSTGIPFENTEAFF.

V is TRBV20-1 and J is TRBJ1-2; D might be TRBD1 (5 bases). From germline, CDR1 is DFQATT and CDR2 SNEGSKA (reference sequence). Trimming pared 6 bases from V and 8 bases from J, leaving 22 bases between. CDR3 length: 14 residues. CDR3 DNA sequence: TGCAGTGCCAAAATACCCGACACGGGGGTCGGCTACACCTTC. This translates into CSAKIPDTGVGYTF.